A selection of T cell receptor beta chains follows, all from one sample in a study of shared clonotypes between healthy human individuals. Profiling relied on immunoSEQ multiplex PCR, and the TCRdb table lists in-frame clones only, not all of them. This sample has more than 550,000 clones, with roughly two thirds found just once. Sequenced input: memory CD4+ T cells sorted from blood. Receptor source: a woman younger than 45 in good health. The CDR3 runs from the conserved cysteine through the conserved F or W. The order of the fields is V gene, D gene, clone size, J gene, CDR3 protein, CDR3 DNA. D genes are given only for firm matches. Size values are once, few and many counts, or a class for expanded clones, and some rows have none.

>TRBV6-1|TRBD1|-|TRBJ1-4
CASEFGTGAEKLFF
TGTGCCAGCGAATTCGGGACAGGGGCTGAAAAACTGTTTTTT
>TRBV6-5|-|-|TRBJ2-3
CASTTGGRNTDTQYF
TGTGCCAGCACCACCGGGGGCAGAAACACAGATACGCAGTATTTT
>TRBV11-2|-|-|TRBJ2-3
CASRYRGDTDTQYF
TGTGCCAGCAGATACCGGGGTGACACAGATACGCAGTATTTT
>TRBV14|-|-|TRBJ2-7
CASSRKSGTFYEQYF
TGTGCCAGCAGCCGCAAATCCGGGACCTTTTACGAGCAGTACTTC
>TRBV5-1|-|-|TRBJ2-7
CASSTAGHPWEQYF
TGCGCCAGCAGCACTGCGGGACACCCTTGGGAGCAGTACTTC
>TRBV4-1|TRBD2|-|TRBJ2-3
CASSAGVLVDTQYF
TGCGCCAGCAGCGCGGGAGTCCTTGTTGATACGCAGTATTTT
>TRBV6-5|TRBD2|few|TRBJ2-7
CASSYSGGTYEQYF
TGTGCCAGCAGTTACTCGGGGGGGACCTACGAGCAGTACTTC
>TRBV18|-|-|TRBJ1-1
CASSPGRGGTEAFF
TGTGCCAGCTCACCGGGCCGGGGAGGCACTGAAGCTTTCTTT
>TRBV29-1|-|once|TRBJ1-2
CSVVLVGGYTF
TGCAGCGTTGTTTTGGTTGGTGGCTACACCTTC
>TRBV18|-|-|TRBJ1-3
CASSPPGAGNTIYF
TGTGCCAGCTCACCACCGGGGGCTGGAAACACCATATATTTT
>TRBV7-9|TRBD1|-|TRBJ1-5
CASSPQQGSNQPQHF
TGTGCCAGCAGCCCCCAACAGGGGAGCAATCAGCCCCAGCATTTT
>TRBV29-1|-|-|TRBJ1-1
CSVGGGAQAAFF
TGCAGCGTTGGGGGAGGGGCCCAGGCCGCTTTCTTT
>TRBV29-1|TRBD2|-|TRBJ2-7
CSVAGTSLNYEQYF
TGCAGCGTCGCCGGGACTAGTTTGAACTACGAGCAGTACTTC
>TRBV5-1|-|few|TRBJ1-2
CASSLALSGPYGYTF
TGCGCCAGCAGCTTGGCCCTTTCGGGGCCCTATGGCTACACCTTC
>TRBV6-4|-|once|TRBJ1-5
CASSESGEGNQPQHF
TGTGCCAGCAGTGAGTCAGGGGAAGGCAATCAGCCCCAGCATTTT
>TRBV28|TRBD1|-|TRBJ1-2
CASRTPTGPYGYTF
TGTGCCAGCAGAACCCCGACAGGGCCCTATGGCTACACCTTC
>TRBV19|TRBD1|-|TRBJ1-2
CASRRTGNGYTF
TGTGCCAGTAGGCGGACAGGGAACGGCTACACCTTC
>TRBV6-1|TRBD2|-|TRBJ2-2
CASSAPGRDTGELFF
TGTGCCAGCAGTGCCCCCGGGAGGGACACCGGGGAGCTGTTTTTT
>TRBV7-7|-|-|TRBJ2-2
CASTSGTHTGELFF
TGTGCCAGCACCTCCGGGACCCACACCGGGGAGCTGTTTTTT
>TRBV5-4|-|few|TRBJ2-7
CASSPPGASYEQYF
TGTGCCAGCAGCCCCCCAGGGGCCTCCTACGAGCAGTACTTC
>TRBV2|TRBD1|-|TRBJ2-5
CASRDRGGLVQETQYF
TGTGCCAGCAGGGACAGGGGTGGACTAGTCCAAGAGACCCAGTACTTC
>TRBV30|-|-|TRBJ2-5
CAWSRTHGIVKETQYF
TGTGCCTGGAGCCGGACCCATGGTATAGTTAAAGAGACCCAGTACTTC
>TRBV29-1|-|-|TRBJ1-5
CSVSGVDGGSGQPQHF
TGCAGCGTTTCTGGGGTAGATGGCGGGTCTGGACAGCCCCAGCATTTT
>TRBV7-6|-|-|TRBJ1-5
CASSLGPGELGQPQHF
TGTGCCAGCAGCTTAGGGCCCGGGGAACTGGGACAGCCCCAGCATTTT
>TRBV6-1|TRBD1|-|TRBJ1-2
CASSELGQDNYGYTF
TGTGCCAGCAGTGAACTCGGACAGGACAACTATGGCTACACCTTC
>TRBV5-1|TRBD1|few|TRBJ1-2
CASSREGAPGYTF
TGCGCCAGCAGCCGGGAGGGGGCTCCGGGCTACACCTTC
>TRBV14|TRBD2|-|TRBJ2-2
CASSQVLAGVTGELFF
TGTGCCAGCAGCCAAGTGCTAGCGGGAGTTACCGGGGAGCTGTTTTTT
>TRBV27|-|-|TRBJ2-1
CASGRERGYNEQFF
TGTGCCAGCGGTCGGGAGAGGGGCTACAATGAGCAGTTCTTC
>TRBV7-8|TRBD1|-|TRBJ2-7
CASSPGQGKVYEQYF
TGTGCCAGCAGCCCAGGACAGGGTAAGGTCTACGAGCAGTACTTC
>TRBV7-6|TRBD1|-|TRBJ1-1
CASSLADRGHTEAFF
TGTGCCAGCAGCTTAGCGGACAGGGGGCACACTGAAGCTTTCTTT
>TRBV6-5|TRBD2|-|TRBJ2-5
CASSYSTGGPKETQYF
TGTGCCAGCAGTTACTCGACGGGAGGGCCTAAAGAGACCCAGTACTTC
>TRBV27|-|-|TRBJ2-7
CASSLASRSYEQYF
TGTGCCAGCAGTTTAGCCTCCCGAAGCTACGAGCAGTACTTC
>TRBV11-2|TRBD2|-|TRBJ2-1
CASSSIAGDDEQFF
TGTGCCAGCAGCTCGATAGCGGGAGACGATGAGCAGTTCTTC
>TRBV5-1|-|-|TRBJ2-2
CASSLGGANTGELFF
TGCGCCAGCAGCTTGGGCGGCGCGAACACCGGGGAGCTGTTTTTT
>TRBV18|-|-|TRBJ1-4
CASSPTSEKLFF
TGTGCCAGCTCACCGACGAGTGAAAAACTGTTTTTT
>TRBV11-2|-|-|TRBJ2-7
CASSSSRVSSYEQYF
TGTGCCAGCAGCTCTTCTAGGGTGAGCTCCTACGAGCAGTACTTC
>TRBV30|-|-|TRBJ2-7
CAWSVSATYEQYF
TGTGCCTGGAGTGTATCGGCCACCTACGAGCAGTACTTC
>TRBV5-1|-|-|TRBJ2-3
CASSLVLRDTDTQYF
TGCGCCAGCAGCTTGGTATTACGGGACACAGATACGCAGTATTTT
>TRBV5-4|-|few|TRBJ2-3
CASSPRDADTQYF
TGTGCCAGCAGCCCCCGGGACGCAGATACGCAGTATTTT
>TRBV7-9|-|-|TRBJ2-5
CASSGTGRQETQYF
TGTGCCAGCAGCGGAACGGGAAGACAAGAGACCCAGTACTTC
>TRBV15|-|-|TRBJ2-7
CATSRGSGGGSSSYEQYF
TGTGCCACCAGCAGAGGTTCTGGGGGAGGTAGCAGCTCCTACGAGCAGTACTTC
>TRBV2|TRBD1|few|TRBJ2-7
CASSYQGANYEQYF
TGTGCCAGCAGTTATCAGGGGGCCAACTACGAGCAGTACTTC
>TRBV6-1|-|-|TRBJ2-4
CASSPTEDIQYF
TGTGCCAGCAGCCCTACCGAGGACATTCAGTACTTC
>TRBV2|TRBD2|-|TRBJ2-3
CASISSSGRKADTQYF
TGTGCCAGCATTTCGTCTAGCGGGAGAAAGGCAGATACGCAGTATTTT
>TRBV27|TRBD2|many|TRBJ2-1
CASSLSLPSGRASYNEQFF
TGTGCCAGCAGCCTCTCCCTCCCTAGCGGGAGGGCCTCCTACAATGAGCAGTTCTTC
>TRBV9|-|-|TRBJ2-3
CASSVGAGSSTDTQYF
TGTGCCAGCAGCGTAGGGGCAGGTTCTAGCACAGATACGCAGTATTTT